These 26 T cell receptor beta chains share one sample of origin, sequenced in a study of blood T cell repertoires in COVID-19. Sequencing was performed with immunoSEQ multiplex PCR; in TCRdb, only in-frame clones are kept and a portion is missing. The table includes roughly 60,000 clones, around nine tenths detected once. The source material was peripheral blood. The receptors were sampled from a human donor with active COVID-19. The donor label of this sample is uncertain.

The genes are TRBV7-2 and TRBJ2-7; 7 bases are a match to TRBD1. The V gene end was trimmed by 0 bases and the J gene end by 3 bases; junction bases not matched to a gene: 5. In germline, CDR1 is SGHTA, CDR2 FQGNSA. The CDR3 has 15 amino acids. The CDR3, as DNA: TGTGCCAGCAGCTTAGCGACAGGGATGGGCTACGAGCAGTACTTC. Protein product: CASSLATGMGYEQYF.

CDR3 sequence reads: CASSPTAREKQFF. The CDR3 DNA reads as TGTGCCAGCAGCCCCACGGCCAGGGAAAAGCAGTTCTTC. The chain carries TRBV7-3 and TRBJ2-1; D might be TRBD1 (5 bases). Germline CDR1 and CDR2: SGHTA and FQGTGA. The CDR3 totals 13 residues. V was pared by 5 bases and J by 11 bases, with 16 bases between. The full variable domain, with the rest looked up from reference TRBV7-3 and TRBJ2-1, is GAGVSQTPSNKVTEKGKYVELRCDPISGHTALYWYRQSLGQGPEFLIYFQGTGAADDSGLPNDRFFAVRPEGSVSTLKIQRTERGDSAVYLCASSPTAREKQFFGPGTRLTVL.

The CDR3 reads CATSSLTLKYEQYF. The CDR3 DNA is TGTGCCACCAGCAGTTTAACCCTAAAATACGAGCAGTACTTC. This sequence joins TRBV15 and TRBJ2-7; the D is unclear. V was pared by 3 bases and J by 4 bases, with 13 bases between. The CDR3 consists of 14 residues. The germline gives CDR1 LNHNV, CDR2 YYDKDF (reference sequence).

Here the CDR3 reads CASSHNTGLGNTIYF. The CDR3 coding sequence is TGTGCCAGCAGCCACAACACAGGGTTGGGAAACACCATATATTTT. The chain uses TRBV3-1 (or the pseudogene TRBV3-2) and TRBJ1-3; D perhaps matches TRBD1 (6 bases). This CDR3 region has 15 residues. V lost 3 bases, J lost 4 bases, and 13 bases lay in between. Per the germline V gene, CDR1 is LGHDT and CDR2 is YNNKEL (reference sequence).

V and J are TRBV5-1 and TRBJ2-1, with 10 bases that match TRBD2. CDR3 length equals 15 residues. CDR1 SGHRS and CDR2 YFSETQ come from the germline V gene. The V gene end was trimmed by 3 bases and the J gene end by 3 bases; junction bases not matched to a gene: 3. The CDR3 loop is CASSSVAGGYNEQFF. The CDR3 DNA reads TGCGCCAGCAGCTCCGTAGCGGGGGGCTACAATGAGCAGTTCTTC.

The V and J genes are TRBV19 and TRBJ2-5; 10 bases align to TRBD2. This CDR3 is 15 amino acids long. Germline V lookup: CDR1 LNHDA, CDR2 SQIVND (reference sequence). V was pared by 3 bases and J by 4 bases, with 5 bases of the junction left unmatched. CDR3 amino acids: CASSITVAGGETQYF. The DNA for the CDR3 is TGTGCCAGTAGTATCACTGTAGCGGGAGGAGAGACCCAGTACTTC.

The chain is built from TRBV4-1 and TRBJ2-6, with D unclear. There are 17 residues in the CDR3. Germline V lookup: CDR1 MGHRA, CDR2 YSYEKL. The V gene lost 4 bases and the J gene lost 0 bases, with 13 bases spanning the gap. This CDR3 is CASSRLISPSGANVLTF. The DNA for the CDR3 is TGCGCCAGCAGCCGCCTTATTAGCCCCTCTGGGGCCAACGTCCTGACTTTC.

V is TRBV5-1 and J is TRBJ2-3, with 9 bases identical to TRBD1. The CDR3 sequence is 15 residues long. Germline V gene lookup returns CDR1 SGHRS and CDR2 YFSETQ. J lost 3 bases, V lost 5 bases, and 7 bases had no gene match. CDR3 amino acids: CASRPGTGRTDTQYF. In nucleotides, the CDR3 is TGCGCCAGCAGACCCGGGACAGGGAGAACAGATACGCAGTATTTT.

The rearrangement links TRBV10-1 to TRBJ1-4, with D maybe TRBD1 (6 bases). Trimming shortened V by 6 bases and J by 0 bases, and 14 bases separated the two germline ends. There are 16 residues in the CDR3. CDR1 is WNHNN, CDR2 SYGVQD, per germline (reference sequence). DNA for the CDR3: TGCGCCAGCAGGGACTCCCACAGGGCAACTAATGAAAAACTGTTTTTT. It codes for CASRDSHRATNEKLFF.

Note on this clone: Sequence at one end of the junction differs from germline and may be a read error. This sequence joins TRBV6-1 and TRBJ2-1; 9 bases line up with TRBD1. The CDR3 spans 16 residues. The germline V gene has CDR1 MNHNS and CDR2 SASEGT. The CDR3 bases are TGTGCCAGCAGTGAATTGGGGACAGGGTATTTCCTTGGGTGCCTCTTC. Encoded protein: CASSELGTGYFLGCLF.

This chain links TRBV5-5 with TRBJ2-5; D might be TRBD2 (5 bases). This CDR3 contains 13 residues. The germline V and J ends were trimmed by 5 bases and 5 bases, with 13 bases remaining between them. CDR1 is SGHKS, CDR2 YYEKEE, per germline (reference sequence). The CDR3 DNA follows: TGTGCCAGCAGGCGGGTCCAAGGGGAGACCCAGTACTTC. Its protein product is CASRRVQGETQYF. The complete variable domain, with remaining parts taken from reference TRBV5-5 and TRBJ2-5, reads DAGVTQSPTHLIKTRGQQVTLRCSPISGHKSVSWYQQVLGQGPQFIFQYYEKEERGRGNFPDRFSARQFPNYSSELNVNALLLGDSALYLCASRRVQGETQYFGPGTRLLVL.

This sequence joins TRBV5-1 and TRBJ2-7; the match to TRBD1 covers 10 bases. The germline V gene has CDR1 SGHRS and CDR2 YFSETQ. With V trimmed by 4 bases and J by 2 bases, 6 bases remained unmatched. This CDR3 spans 15 amino acids. The CDR3 loop is CASSVGTGAPYEQYF. DNA for the CDR3: TGCGCCAGCAGCGTCGGGACAGGGGCCCCCTACGAGCAGTACTTC.

This chain connects TRBV19 to TRBJ2-3; 8 bases fit TRBD2. The CDR3 contains 14 residues. Losses at the gene ends were 7 bases for V and 5 bases for J; bases not matched to a gene: 8. Germline loops: CDR1 LNHDA, CDR2 SQIVND (reference sequence). CDR3 nucleotide sequence: TGTGCCAGTACCCCCCGGGGGGGGAAAGATACGCAGTATTTT. Translated, it gives CASTPRGGKDTQYF.

The chain employs TRBV27 and TRBJ1-5, with 9 positions matching TRBD1. V shed 4 bases and J 11 bases; nucleotides not matched to a gene: 12. Germline V lookup: CDR1 MNHEY, CDR2 SMNVEV (reference sequence). The CDR3 is made up of 15 amino acids. CDR3 in DNA: TGTGCCAGCAGTTCGGACAGGGGTTTTATGCAGACCCAGCATTTT. Translated, it gives CASSSDRGFMQTQHF.

The chain has TRBV9 and TRBJ1-6; TRBD1 is a possible D gene (6 bases). Trimming took off 2 bases at V and 9 bases at J, with 12 bases between the two ends. Germline CDR1 and CDR2: SGDLS and YYNGEE. This CDR3 spans 14 amino acids. For the CDR3, the DNA is TGTGCCAGCAGCGTGTCCGGGACAAGTTCACCCCTCCACTTT. Translation: CASSVSGTSSPLHF. The variable domain in full, completed from reference TRBV9 and TRBJ1-6, reads DSGVTQTPKHLITATGQRVTLRCSPRSGDLSVYWYQQSLDQGLQFLIQYYNGEERAKGNILERFSAQQFPDLHSELNLSSLELGDSALYFCASSVSGTSSPLHFGNGTRLTVT.

The V and J genes are TRBV6-5 and TRBJ1-5; 9 bases match TRBD1. There are 16 residues in the CDR3. In germline, CDR1 is MNHEY, CDR2 SVGAGI. J was trimmed by 0 bases and V by 2 bases; bases with no gene match: 2. Here the CDR3 DNA reads TGTGCCAGCAGTTACGGGACAGGGTATAGCAATCAGCCCCAGCATTTT. Amino acids: CASSYGTGYSNQPQHF.

The chain employs TRBV7-3 and TRBJ2-2; 11 bases map to TRBD2. The CDR3 loop spans 15 amino acids. The junction had 3 bases not matched to a gene; V was cut back by 5 bases and J by 4 bases. Germline CDR1 reads SGHTA; CDR2 reads FQGTGA. CDR3 residues: CASSPTSGGTGELFF. CDR3 nucleotides: TGTGCCAGCAGCCCAACTAGCGGGGGCACCGGGGAGCTGTTTTTT. The entire variable domain, with the rest obtained from reference TRBV7-3 and TRBJ2-2, is as follows: GAGVSQTPSNKVTEKGKYVELRCDPISGHTALYWYRQSLGQGPEFLIYFQGTGAADDSGLPNDRFFAVRPEGSVSTLKIQRTERGDSAVYLCASSPTSGGTGELFFGEGSRLTVL.

Only a few counts were recorded for this clone. CDR3 nucleotide sequence: TGTGCCAGCAGAACCCTAGCGAGCGGGGGCTTCTCCTACAATGAGCAGTTCTTC. Protein sequence: CASRTLASGGFSYNEQFF. This chain joins TRBV27 and TRBJ2-1; 8 bases are a match to TRBD2. The CDR3 spans 18 residues. The germline V gene has CDR1 MNHEY and CDR2 SMNVEV (reference sequence). Trimming cost V 6 bases and J 0 bases; bases outside gene matches: 13.

The genes are TRBV2 and TRBJ1-1, with TRBD1 as a possible D gene (6 bases). Germline CDR1 SNHLY, CDR2 FYNNEI. The CDR3 extends over 15 amino acids. Trimming shortened V by 0 bases and J by 5 bases, and 13 bases separated the two germline ends. The DNA of the CDR3 is TGTGCCAGCAGTGAAGCGCGTACCCAGGGGACTGAAGCTTTCTTT. It translates to CASSEARTQGTEAFF. Filled out from reference TRBV2 and TRBJ1-1, the complete variable domain reads EPEVTQTPSHQVTQMGQEVILRCVPISNHLYFYWYRQILGQKVEFLVSFYNNEISEKSEIFDDQFSVERPDGSNFTLKIRSTKLEDSAMYFCASSEARTQGTEAFFGQGTRLTVV.

This chain links TRBV11-2 with TRBJ2-7; 15 bases line up with TRBD2. Germline V gene sequence: CDR1 SGHAT, CDR2 FQNNGV. This CDR3 comprises 17 residues. V shed 7 bases and J 0 bases; nucleotides not matched to a gene: 7. DNA of the CDR3: TGTGCCAGCACCAGGACTAGCGGGGGGGCGGACTCCTACGAGCAGTACTTC. This encodes CASTRTSGGADSYEQYF.

The rearrangement joins TRBV27 to TRBJ2-5, with 7 bases that match TRBD2. Trimming took 1 base from V and 1 from J; bases not matched to a gene: 0. The germline V gene has CDR1 MNHEY and CDR2 SMNVEV (reference sequence). The CDR3 is 14 amino acids. The CDR3 is CASSLLAGQETQYF. The CDR3 DNA sequence: TGTGCCAGCAGTTTATTAGCGGGCCAAGAGACCCAGTACTTC.

The rearrangement uses TRBV11-2 and TRBJ2-1; weak D call: TRBD2 (5 bases). CDR1 is SGHAT and CDR2 is FQNNGV in the germline V gene. Trimming stripped 4 bases from V and 7 bases from J, with 26 bases between. The CDR3 has 18 amino acids. CDR3 in DNA: TGTGCCAGCAGCTACGGCCAAGCTCACAAGCGGCGTGGGAATGAGCAGTTCTTC. It is translated as CASSYGQAHKRRGNEQFF.

The chain uses TRBV7-8 and TRBJ2-3, with a weak D call TRBD1 (6 bases). The germline V and J ends were trimmed by 4 bases and 0 bases, with 14 bases remaining between them. The length of the CDR3 is 16 residues. Germline V gene lookup returns CDR1 SGHVS and CDR2 FQNEAQ. CDR3 in amino acids: CASSSRGKSSTDTQYF. As DNA, the CDR3 is TGTGCCAGCAGCTCGAGGGGGAAGTCAAGCACAGATACGCAGTATTTT.

The genes are TRBV19 and TRBJ1-6; 8 positions agree with TRBD1. The trim removed 6 bases at V and 10 bases at J, leaving 8 bases unmatched. This CDR3 spans 14 amino acids. Per the germline V gene, CDR1 is LNHDA and CDR2 is SQIVND (reference sequence). The CDR3 here is CASRLDRGESPLHF. The CDR3 coding sequence is TGTGCCAGTAGGCTAGACAGGGGTGAATCACCCCTCCACTTT. The whole variable domain, remainder taken from reference TRBV19 and TRBJ1-6, is DGGITQSPKYLFRKEGQNVTLSCEQNLNHDAMYWYRQDPGQGLRLIYYSQIVNDFQKGDIAEGYSVSREKKESFPLTVTSAQKNPTAFYLCASRLDRGESPLHFGNGTRLTVT.

CDR3 sequence: CASSQTRGEKLFF. The CDR3 coding sequence is TGTGCCAGCAGCCAGACACGGGGAGAAAAACTGTTTTTT. The chain combines TRBV6-4 with TRBJ1-4; no firm D call. The CDR3 contains 13 residues. V lost 6 bases and J 8 bases, leaving 13 bases between the germline ends. Germline CDR1 is MRHNA and CDR2 is SNTAGT.

This clone was seen a few times. J is TRBJ1-5 and V is TRBV4-1; TRBD1 agrees at 10 bases. V shed 0 bases, J shed 5 bases, and the junction held 4 bases outside the gene matches. CDR1 and CDR2 (germline): MGHRA, YSYEKL. The CDR3 is 16 amino acids. CDR3 loop: CASSQDRQGAYQPQHF. The CDR3 DNA sequence: TGCGCCAGCAGCCAAGATCGACAGGGGGCCTATCAGCCCCAGCATTTT.